This T cell receptor beta chain emerged from a study of blood T cell repertoires in COVID-19. Study at large: Material from acute and convalescent COVID-19 was sourced from the United States, Italy and Spain. Nucleic acid was either cDNA or gDNA, and it came from T cells, B-cell-depleted T cells, or PBMCs.

Repertoires were generated with immunoSEQ multiplex PCR, while TCRdb's copy carries only in-frame clones and drops some. The sample records about 330,000 clones, roughly 85% being singletons. From germline, CDR1 is KGHSH and CDR2 LQKENI. The V segment lost 3 bases and the J segment 5 bases; nucleotides outside the gene matches: 9. CDR3 length equals 15 residues. Sequenced: PBMCs or T cells enriched from blood (not recorded which). The chain combines TRBV18 with TRBJ2-7, with TRBD1 identical over 8 bases. The receptor was isolated from a woman aged 25 to 39 who had recovered from COVID-19. CDR3 amino acids: CASSPTGQGPHEQYF. The CDR3, as DNA: TGTGCCAGCTCACCGACAGGACAGGGCCCCCACGAGCAGTACTTC.